These 5 T cell receptor beta chains share one sample of origin, sequenced in a study of CD8+CD57+ T cells in acquired aplastic anemia. TCR beta VDJ and CDR3 profiles were obtained from a genomic DNA template. MiXCR, applied by TCRdb to the reads, yields one record per CDR3 protein. The top ten hold 6.5% to 10% of the sample, which has around 250,000 distinct CDR3 sequences, around 60% seen once. The material sequenced was sorted CD4+, CD8+, or CD8+CD57+ T cells (not recorded which) from PBMCs. These receptors all come from a human donor with severe aplastic anemia or a healthy control (not recorded which).

In regard to this clonotype: The CDR3 end shows no conserved phenylalanine or tryptophan, and so a read error is likely. The V call is TRBV20-1, the J call TRBJ2-7; D is perhaps TRBD2 (6 bases). The CDR3 runs to 14 residues. Germline loops: CDR1 DFQATT, CDR2 SNEGSKA (reference sequence). The V end lost 5 bases, the J end lost 4 bases, and 18 bases lay between the germline ends. DNA of the CDR3: TGCAGTGCTGTCCAGGGACTCGGTGGATACGAGCAGTACTCC. This sequence encodes CSAVQGLGGYEQYS.

This clonotype has just a few counts. This chain uses TRBV7-9 with TRBJ2-2; D is undetermined. From germline, CDR1 is SEHNR and CDR2 FQNEAQ (reference sequence). V lost 7 bases, J lost 6 bases, and 9 bases lay in between. CDR3 length: 12 residues. Here the CDR3 reads CASTTIAGELFF. The CDR3 DNA follows: TGTGCCAGCACCACCATTGCCGGGGAGCTGTTTTTT. The whole variable domain, filled in from reference TRBV7-9 and TRBJ2-2, reads DTGVSQNPRHKITKRGQNVTFRCDPISEHNRLYWYRQTLGQGPEFLTYFQNEAQLEKSRLLSDRFSAERPKGSFSTLEIQRTEQGDSAMYLCASTTIAGELFFGEGSRLTVL.

V gene TRBV5-1 combines with J gene TRBJ2-7; 9 bases fit TRBD1. Germline-derived CDR1 and CDR2 are SGHRS and YFSETQ. V was pared by 0 bases and J by 2 bases, with 6 bases of the junction left unmatched. This CDR3 spans 16 amino acids. CDR3 DNA: TGCGCCAGCAGCTTGGGGGGACAGGGACCACCCTACGAGCAGTACTTC. Protein: CASSLGGQGPPYEQYF.

The chain joins TRBV10-1 to TRBJ2-3; no clear D gene. The germline CDR1 and CDR2 sequences are WNHNN and SYGVQD (reference sequence). The CDR3 runs to 15 residues. V dropped 2 bases and J dropped 2 bases, with 11 bases sitting between them. CDR3 coding DNA: TGCGCCAGCAGTGAGCCGGATCCCTCCACAGATACGCAGTATTTT. Residues: CASSEPDPSTDTQYF.

The V and J genes are TRBV19 and TRBJ2-3, with D possibly TRBD1 on 5 matching bases. The CDR3 runs to 14 residues. CDR1 LNHDA and CDR2 SQIVND come from the germline V gene (reference sequence). V was trimmed by 3 bases and J by 2 bases, leaving 9 bases between them. The CDR3 protein is CASSMARVTDTQYF. CDR3 bases: TGTGCCAGTAGTATGGCCAGGGTCACAGATACGCAGTATTTT. The full variable domain, rest sourced from reference TRBV19 and TRBJ2-3, is DGGITQSPKYLFRKEGQNVTLSCEQNLNHDAMYWYRQDPGQGLRLIYYSQIVNDFQKGDIAEGYSVSREKKESFPLTVTSAQKNPTAFYLCASSMARVTDTQYFGPGTRLTVL.